A single sample gave rise to the 12 T cell receptor beta chains below, sequenced in a study of blood T cells in healthy people across ages. A sample-barcoded 5' primer and a J-beta primer mix were used in a second PCR of roughly 7 to 11 cycles. TCRdb re-analysed the 5' RACE reads in MiXCR, keeping a single row per CDR3 protein. Of approximately 2,000,000 distinct CDR3 sequences in the sample, 39% were seen once. The material sequenced was blood. The origin of the receptors is a human donor in good health.

This clonotype was picked up one time. The chain uses TRBV29-1 and TRBJ1-2; D is ambiguous. The CDR3 covers 12 residues. V was pared by 3 bases and J by 1 base, with 6 bases between. Germline V gene lookup returns CDR1 SQVTM and CDR2 ANQGSEA. CDR3: CSVDSDNYGYTF. CDR3 DNA sequence: TGCAGCGTTGACAGCGATAACTATGGCTACACCTTC.

The J gene is TRBJ2-5, the V gene TRBV12-3 or TRBV12-4; 7 bases agree with TRBD1. This CDR3 has 16 amino acids. V trimming: 2 bases; J trimming: 1 base; junction bases outside the gene matches: 7. In nucleotides, the CDR3 is TGTGCCAGCAGTTTATGGAGGACAGGAAGCCAAGAGACCCAGTACTTC. As protein: CASSLWRTGSQETQYF.

The V and J genes are TRBV20-1 and TRBJ1-2; D possibly corresponds to TRBD1 (5 bases). V shed 1 base and J shed 7 bases, with 10 bases lying between them. Germline V lookup: CDR1 DFQATT, CDR2 SNEGSKA (reference sequence). This CDR3 contains 12 residues. CDR3 nucleotides: TGCAGTGCTAGAGTGGGGGGGATTGGCTACACCTTC. It encodes CSARVGGIGYTF.

The CDR3 DNA follows: TGTGCCAGCAGCCACGAACAGGGAACTAATCAGCCCCAGCATTTT. Encoded protein: CASSHEQGTNQPQHF. The J gene is TRBJ1-5, the V gene TRBV7-9; D is perhaps TRBD1 (6 bases). V shed 5 bases and J shed 4 bases, with 15 bases lying between them. Germline values: CDR1 SEHNR, CDR2 FQNEAQ (reference sequence). CDR3 length: 15 residues.

V usage is TRBV9 and J usage is TRBJ2-3; 9 bases match TRBD1. This CDR3 is 16 amino acids long. V trimming: 0 bases; J trimming: 2 bases; junction bases outside the gene matches: 4. The V gene's germline CDR1 is SGDLS and CDR2 YYNGEE. For the CDR3, the DNA is TGTGCCAGCAGCGTAGTGGACAGGGGATCCACAGATACGCAGTATTTT. It is translated as CASSVVDRGSTDTQYF.

This chain joins TRBV28 and TRBJ2-3, with 7 bases fitting TRBD1. V shed 4 bases, J shed 4 bases, and the junction held 8 bases outside the gene matches. CDR1 and CDR2 from the germline V gene are MDHEN and SYDVKM. The CDR3 consists of 15 residues. For the CDR3, the DNA is TGTGCCAGCAGTTGGGGCGAGGGGGCGTCAGATACGCAGTATTTT. This encodes CASSWGEGASDTQYF. Complete variable domain (other parts from reference TRBV28 and TRBJ2-3): DVKVTQSSRYLVKRTGEKVFLECVQDMDHENMFWYRQDPGLGLRLIYFSYDVKMKEKGDIPEGYSVSREKKERFSLILESASTNQTSMYLCASSWGEGASDTQYFGPGTRLTVL.

About this clonotype: This sequence may be a read error, since a much larger clone differs from it by one base. The genes are TRBV9 and TRBJ1-1; D gene uncertain. Trimming left V 0 bases short and J 0 bases short, with 3 bases between. This CDR3 comprises 13 residues. Germline values: CDR1 SGDLS, CDR2 YYNGEE. The CDR3 nucleotides are TGTGCCAGCAGCGTAGTAGTGAACACTGAAGCTTTCTTT. Its protein is CASSVVVNTEAFF.

This clonotype was observed a handful of times. The gene calls are TRBV15 and TRBJ2-5; D is possibly TRBD2 (5 bases). The V end was cut by 8 bases, the J end by 0 bases, with 13 bases between. The CDR3 sequence is 14 residues long. Germline CDR1 is LNHNV and CDR2 is YYDKDF (reference sequence). The CDR3 loop is CATLSGSYQETQYF. The CDR3 coding sequence is TGTGCCACCTTATCGGGAAGCTACCAAGAGACCCAGTACTTC. Based on the CDR3 plus reference TRBV15 and TRBJ2-5, the full variable domain is DAMVIQNPRYQVTQFGKPVTLSCSQTLNHNVMYWYQQKSSQAPKLLFHYYDKDFNNEADTPDNFQSRRPNTSFCFLDIRSPGLGDTAMYLCATLSGSYQETQYFGPGTRLLVL.

V usage is TRBV7-9 and J usage is TRBJ1-2; no definite D call. Germline CDR1 is SEHNR and CDR2 is FQNEAQ (reference sequence). Deletions cut 3 bases from V and 4 bases from J, with 9 bases between. The CDR3 has 13 residues. CDR3 coding DNA: TGTGCCAGCAGCTTGATGACGGTCTATGGCTACACCTTC. Translated, it gives CASSLMTVYGYTF.

V usage is TRBV4-2 and J usage is TRBJ2-4; 9 positions agree with TRBD1. The J call could be wrong; TRBJ2-7 is a better fit for the DNA end. The CDR3 runs to 15 residues. Germline V gene sequence: CDR1 LGHNA, CDR2 YNFKEQ. As DNA, the CDR3 is TGTGCCAGCAGCCAAGAACGACAGGGGGCCTACGAGCAGTACTTC. This codes for CASSQERQGAYEQYF.

This clonotype was seen a handful of times. The chain employs TRBV6-1 and TRBJ1-6; 8 bases match TRBD1. J was trimmed by 0 bases and V by 6 bases; bases with no gene match: 10. This CDR3 region has 18 residues. Looked up from germline, CDR1 is MNHNS and CDR2 is SASEGT. In DNA, the CDR3 is TGTGCCAGCAGCCGCGGACAGGGACGGAGCTCCTATAATTCACCCCTCCACTTT. Residues: CASSRGQGRSSYNSPLHF.

In its sample, this clonotype was seen a few times. The gene calls are TRBV10-3 and TRBJ2-5; D remains unclear. This CDR3 has 15 amino acids. Germline CDR1 reads ENHRY; CDR2 reads SYGVKD. The V gene lost 2 bases and the J gene lost 3 bases, with 13 bases spanning the gap. The CDR3 nucleotides read TGTGCCATCAGTGAGCCAAACTCAAACGAAGAGACCCAGTACTTC. It encodes CAISEPNSNEETQYF.